This T cell receptor (beta chain) comes out of a study of T cells in Graves' hyperthyroidism and ophthalmopathy. RNA transcripts were the template for amplifying TCR beta CDR3 regions. The HTBI primer set drove a first-round RT-PCR of the TCR CDR3. TCRdb re-analysed the multiplex PCR reads in MiXCR, keeping a single row per CDR3 protein. Of around 300,000 distinct CDR3 sequences in the sample, over 11% were seen once. Calling Graves' hyperthyroidism stable meant ophthalmopathy did not progress within 18 months. Hyperthyroidism had been newly diagnosed in patients aged 18 to 65, and its duration was under 2 months. Exclusion of a patient resulted from uncontrolled infection, other autoimmune disease, pregnancy or lactation. Diagnoses used clinical symptoms, serum thyroxine and TRAb, thyroid ultrasound and orbital computed tomography. CDR1 SGHTA and CDR2 FQGNSA come from the germline V gene. The CDR3 sequence is 15 residues long. V shed 5 bases, J shed 4 bases, and the junction held 9 bases outside the gene matches.

This clonotype was recorded many times. Sequencing input: blood. The origin of this receptor is a woman in her 30s with Graves' hyperthyroidism. V is TRBV7-2 and J is TRBJ2-5; TRBD1 agrees at 8 bases. Here the CDR3 reads CASSPSDRARETQYF. CDR3 sequence (DNA): TGTGCCAGCAGCCCATCGGACAGGGCACGAGAGACCCAGTACTTC.